This passage covers 26 T cell receptor beta chains from one sample sequenced in a study of cytomegalovirus exposure and HLA in healthy donors. Amplification used 60 Vbeta primers and 13 Jbeta primers. Assay: immunoSEQ multiplex PCR; the TCRdb copy retains only in-frame clones and omits some. Of 200,000 or so clones listed, over 70% were seen once; the top ten hold around 2.1%. The source material was PBMCs. Receptor source: a woman between 18 and 29 years old in good health and CMV-seropositive.

This chain connects TRBV6-1 to TRBJ1-6; 10 nucleotides line up with TRBD1. V dropped 6 bases and J dropped 7; count of bases not matched to a gene: 6. The CDR3 is 15 residues long. Germline lookup yields CDR1 MNHNS and CDR2 SASEGT. This CDR3 reads CASSRDRGQNSPLHF. The CDR3 nucleotides are TGTGCCAGCAGCCGGGACAGGGGACAAAATTCACCCCTCCACTTT.

The chain is built from TRBV7-3 and TRBJ1-1, with 8 bases aligning to TRBD1. V lost 2 bases and J lost 4; bases outside the gene matches: 0. Germline V lookup: CDR1 SGHTA, CDR2 FQGTGA. There are 13 residues in the CDR3. The CDR3 bases are TGTGCCAGCAGCTTAGACAGGGGCACTGAAGCTTTCTTT. It is translated as CASSLDRGTEAFF. The whole variable domain, filled in from reference TRBV7-3 and TRBJ1-1, reads GAGVSQTPSNKVTEKGKYVELRCDPISGHTALYWYRQSLGQGPEFLIYFQGTGAADDSGLPNDRFFAVRPEGSVSTLKIQRTERGDSAVYLCASSLDRGTEAFFGQGTRLTVV.

V usage is TRBV5-3 and J usage is TRBJ1-6, with D perhaps matching TRBD1 (6 bases). TRBV5-3 is marked as an open reading frame, function uncertain. This CDR3 region has 15 residues. Trimming pared 2 bases from V and 6 bases from J, leaving 12 bases between. The CDR3 protein is CARSFGEGGNSPLHF. The CDR3, as DNA: TGTGCCAGAAGCTTCGGAGAAGGGGGTAATTCACCCCTCCACTTT.

The chain joins TRBV5-4 to TRBJ2-5, with 9 bases fitting TRBD2. Trimming took 3 bases from V and 3 from J; bases not matched to a gene: 9. This CDR3 is 16 amino acids long. Germline-derived CDR1 and CDR2 are SGHNT and YYREEE (reference sequence). For the CDR3, the DNA is TGTGCCAGCAGCTCCAAGACTAGCGGAAAAAAAGAGACCCAGTACTTC. It yields the protein CASSSKTSGKKETQYF.

This clone was found once. The gene calls are TRBV27 and TRBJ2-5; D possibly corresponds to TRBD1 (5 bases). CDR3 length: 14 residues. Germline values: CDR1 MNHEY, CDR2 SMNVEV (reference sequence). Trimming shortened V by 5 bases and J by 5 bases, and 15 bases separated the two germline ends. This CDR3 reads CASSPLGRAETQYF. The CDR3 DNA follows: TGTGCCAGCAGTCCCTTGGGCAGGGCCGAGACCCAGTACTTC.

The chain recombines TRBV4-2 with TRBJ2-1; TRBD2 matches 8 bases. Trimming took 4 bases from V and 5 from J; bases not matched to a gene: 16. The germline V gene encodes CDR1 LGHNA and CDR2 YNFKEQ. The CDR3 spans 18 residues. The CDR3 protein is CASSPRIIRGGDHNEQFF. Here the CDR3 DNA reads TGTGCCAGCAGCCCGAGGATCATTCGGGGGGGAGACCACAATGAGCAGTTCTTC.

This clone turned up a few times. V usage is TRBV2 and J usage is TRBJ1-1, with 8 bases matching TRBD1. CDR1 is SNHLY and CDR2 is FYNNEI in the germline V gene. This CDR3 comprises 12 residues. The chain's CDR3 is CGDRGPNTEAFF. CDR3 DNA: TGTGGAGACAGGGGACCGAACACTGAAGCTTTCTTT.

This chain links TRBV27 with TRBJ1-1; D remains unclear. Trimming removed 3 bases from V and 1 base from J, with 9 bases in between. The CDR3 length is 14 residues. Germline CDR1 MNHEY, CDR2 SMNVEV (reference sequence). The chain's CDR3 is CASSFGNGNTEAFF. In DNA form, the CDR3 reads TGTGCCAGCAGTTTTGGTAACGGGAACACTGAAGCTTTCTTT.

This clone appeared a single time. The CDR3 sequence: CAWTRQGEQYF. The CDR3 DNA reads as TGTGCCTGGACCCGGCAGGGCGAGCAGTACTTC. The rearrangement uses TRBV30 and TRBJ2-7, with a possible D match to TRBD1 (5 bases). The CDR3 totals 11 residues. V was cut by 4 bases and J by 6 bases, with 10 bases left in between. The germline gives CDR1 GTSNPN, CDR2 SVGIG (reference sequence).

This clone was observed a few times. The chain is built from TRBV7-3 and TRBJ2-3; TRBD2 is a possible D gene (6 bases). There are 15 residues in the CDR3. Trimming took off 4 bases at V and 6 bases at J, with 17 bases between the two ends. Germline-derived CDR1 and CDR2 are SGHTA and FQGTGA. CDR3 sequence reads: CASSSTGGGADTQYF. In DNA form, the CDR3 reads TGTGCCAGCAGCTCCACGGGCGGCGGGGCGGATACGCAGTATTTT.

The chain couples TRBV7-9 to TRBJ1-1, with D unclear. The CDR3 length is 12 residues. Germline V gives CDR1 SEHNR, CDR2 FQNEAQ (reference sequence). The V gene lost 5 bases and the J gene lost 1 base, with 5 bases spanning the gap. The DNA for the CDR3 is TGTGCCAGCAGCCACACGAACACTGAAGCTTTCTTT. Protein sequence: CASSHTNTEAFF.

The gene calls are TRBV10-3 and TRBJ1-5; D is unclear. The CDR3 contains 14 residues. The germline gives CDR1 ENHRY, CDR2 SYGVKD. The V and J ends lost 3 bases and 10 bases respectively, with 16 bases between them. In DNA, the CDR3 is TGTGCCATCAGTGAAAGAGAGGATCAGCCCCCCCAGCATTTT. This gives the protein CAISEREDQPPQHF.

This chain connects TRBV2 to TRBJ1-5; perhaps TRBD1 as D (5 bases). The germline V gene encodes CDR1 SNHLY and CDR2 FYNNEI. V was cut by 6 bases and J by 0 bases, with 18 bases left in between. CDR3 size: 17 residues. The CDR3 reads CASRRGGVPYSNQPQHF. As DNA, the CDR3 is TGTGCCAGCAGACGGGGAGGGGTACCTTATAGCAATCAGCCCCAGCATTTT.

The CDR3 is CASLRGYEQFF. The CDR3 region has the DNA TGTGCCAGCTTGAGAGGGTATGAGCAGTTCTTC. The chain has TRBV6-6 and TRBJ2-1, with D possibly matching TRBD2 (5 bases). The V gene's germline CDR1 is MNHNY and CDR2 SVGAGI (reference sequence). CDR3 length: 11 residues. Trimming took off 8 bases at V and 8 bases at J, with 10 bases between the two ends.

The CDR3 DNA sequence: TGTGCCAGCAGCCGCCCAACAGGGATCTTAGGCTACAATGAGCAGTTCTTC. Translation: CASSRPTGILGYNEQFF. This sequence joins TRBV14 and TRBJ2-1; tentatively, D is TRBD1 (6 bases). The V and J ends lost 4 bases and 3 bases respectively, with 19 bases between them. The germline CDR1 and CDR2 sequences are SGHDN and FVKESK. This CDR3 has 17 residues.

This chain joins TRBV5-6 and TRBJ2-1; D is perhaps TRBD2 (5 bases). This CDR3 region has 14 residues. Germline loops: CDR1 SGHDT, CDR2 YYEEEE. Between the trimmed V and J ends, which lost 1 base and 8 bases, there was a span of 13 bases. The chain's CDR3 is CASSLWPGWDEQFF. The CDR3 DNA reads as TGTGCCAGCAGCTTGTGGCCGGGGTGGGATGAGCAGTTCTTC.

This clone has more than one count but fewer than ten. The V gene is TRBV6-6, the J gene TRBJ1-3; no clear D. V shed 8 bases and J shed 0 bases, with 11 bases lying between them. The CDR3 contains 14 residues. In germline, CDR1 is MNHNY, CDR2 SVGAGI (reference sequence). As DNA, the CDR3 is TGTGCCAGCCGATCCGCGAACTCTGGAAACACCATATATTTT. As protein: CASRSANSGNTIYF.

In this sample, this clone turned up once. The chain recombines TRBV10-2 with TRBJ2-5; 14 bases are shared with TRBD2. The germline gives CDR1 WSHSY, CDR2 SAAADI. The CDR3 contains 15 residues. Trimming at V came to 6 bases and at J to 2 bases, leaving 2 bases not matched to a gene. The chain's CDR3 is CASRGLAGAQETQYF. In DNA form, the CDR3 reads TGCGCCAGCAGGGGACTAGCGGGGGCTCAAGAGACCCAGTACTTC.

This chain uses TRBV5-1 with TRBJ2-3, with D possibly matching TRBD2 (5 bases). This CDR3 comprises 15 residues. The germline V gene has CDR1 SGHRS and CDR2 YFSETQ. V was shortened by 0 bases and J by 6 bases, with 14 bases between the two germline ends. Here the CDR3 reads CASSLGRGWRDTQYF. Here the CDR3 DNA reads TGCGCCAGCAGCTTGGGCCGGGGTTGGAGGGATACGCAGTATTTT.

The chain combines TRBV18 with TRBJ2-2; 8 positions match TRBD1. Germline CDR1 and CDR2: KGHSH and LQKENI. The CDR3 totals 18 residues. Trimming at V came to 2 bases and at J to 1 base, leaving 9 bases not matched to a gene. DNA of the CDR3: TGTGCCAGCTCACCAAAGACCCCCGGGACAGGGAACACCGGGGAGCTGTTTTTT. It is translated as CASSPKTPGTGNTGELFF.

The sample holds a few counts of this clone. The chain uses TRBV7-2 and TRBJ2-5, with 7 bases lining up with TRBD2. This CDR3 has 15 amino acids. Germline V gene data show CDR1 as SGHTA and CDR2 as FQGNSA. V was pared by 4 bases and J by 1 base, with 6 bases of the junction left unmatched. In DNA, the CDR3 is TGTGCCAGCAGCTCCGTAGCGGGCGCCCAAGAGACCCAGTACTTC. This sequence encodes CASSSVAGAQETQYF. Based on the CDR3 plus reference TRBV7-2 and TRBJ2-5, the full variable domain is GAGVSQSPSNKVTEKGKDVELRCDPISGHTALYWYRQSLGQGLEFLIYFQGNSAPDKSGLPSDRFSAERTGGSVSTLTIQRTQQEDSAVYLCASSSVAGAQETQYFGPGTRLLVL.

The chain carries TRBV7-8 and TRBJ2-1; tentatively, D is TRBD2 (6 bases). Trimming stripped 1 base from V and 5 bases from J, with 15 bases between. From germline, CDR1 is SGHVS and CDR2 FQNEAQ. The CDR3 has 16 amino acids. The CDR3 loop is CASSLVSGPLNNEQFF. In nucleotides, the CDR3 is TGTGCCAGCAGCTTAGTAAGCGGGCCACTTAACAATGAGCAGTTCTTC. Variable domain in full (rest from reference TRBV7-8 and TRBJ2-1): GAGVSQSPRYKVAKRGQDVALRCDPISGHVSLFWYQQALGQGPEFLTYFQNEAQLDKSGLPSDRFFAERPEGSVSTLKIQRTQQEDSAVYLCASSLVSGPLNNEQFFGPGTRLTVL.

The sample holds one count of this clone. The CDR3 DNA reads TGTGCCAGCAGTGATAATGGACAGGTCACACTCTATGGCTACACCTTC. It encodes CASSDNGQVTLYGYTF. V usage is TRBV6-1 and J usage is TRBJ1-2; 7 positions agree with TRBD1. In germline, CDR1 is MNHNS, CDR2 SASEGT. This CDR3 region has 16 residues. Trimming took 3 bases from V and 4 from J; bases not matched to a gene: 11.

The J gene is TRBJ1-4, the V gene TRBV29-1; possibly TRBD1 for D (6 bases). The CDR3 covers 12 residues. Germline V gene lookup returns CDR1 SQVTM and CDR2 ANQGSEA. V dropped 6 bases and J dropped 8 bases, with 13 bases sitting between them. CDR3 residues: CSVRDTTEKLFF. In nucleotides, the CDR3 is TGCAGCGTCCGGGACACGACCGAAAAACTGTTTTTT.

V usage is TRBV10-3 and J usage is TRBJ1-1; D is perhaps TRBD1 (5 bases). Germline V CDR1 and CDR2: ENHRY, SYGVKD. CDR3 size: 11 residues. The V and J ends lost 4 bases and 12 bases respectively, with 12 bases between them. The CDR3 here is CAISAWGEPFF. The DNA for the CDR3 is TGTGCCATCAGTGCCTGGGGGGAACCTTTCTTT.

This chain uses TRBV7-7 with TRBJ1-1; TRBD1 matches 7 bases. Germline CDR1 SSHAT, CDR2 FNYEAQ (reference sequence). The CDR3 totals 13 residues. V dropped 5 bases and J dropped 3; count of bases not matched to a gene: 3. The CDR3 region is CASSLDRDTEAFF. The CDR3 region has the DNA TGTGCCAGCAGCCTCGACAGGGACACTGAAGCTTTCTTT.